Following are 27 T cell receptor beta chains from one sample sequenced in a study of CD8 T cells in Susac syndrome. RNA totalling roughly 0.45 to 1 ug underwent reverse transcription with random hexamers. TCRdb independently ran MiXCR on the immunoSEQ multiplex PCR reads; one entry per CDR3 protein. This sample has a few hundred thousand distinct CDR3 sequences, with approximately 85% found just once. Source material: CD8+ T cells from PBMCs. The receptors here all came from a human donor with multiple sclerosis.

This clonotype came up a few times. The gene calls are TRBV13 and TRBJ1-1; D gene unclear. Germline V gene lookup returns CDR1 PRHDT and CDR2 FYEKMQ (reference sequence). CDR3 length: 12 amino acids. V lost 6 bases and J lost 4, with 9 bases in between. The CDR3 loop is CASSHSGTEAFF. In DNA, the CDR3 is TGTGCCAGCAGTCACAGCGGCACTGAAGCTTTCTTT. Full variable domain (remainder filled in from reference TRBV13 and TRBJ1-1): AAGVIQSPRHLIKEKRETATLKCYPIPRHDTVYWYQQGPGQDPQFLISFYEKMQSDKGSIPDRFSAQQFSDYHSELNMSSLELGDSALYFCASSHSGTEAFFGQGTRLTVV.

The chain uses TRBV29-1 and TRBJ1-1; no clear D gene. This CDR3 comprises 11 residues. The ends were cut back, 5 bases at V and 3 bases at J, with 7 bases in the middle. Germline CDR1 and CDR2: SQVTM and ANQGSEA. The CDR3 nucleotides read TGCAGCGTTAAAGTCTACACTGAAGCTTTCTTT. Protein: CSVKVYTEAFF.

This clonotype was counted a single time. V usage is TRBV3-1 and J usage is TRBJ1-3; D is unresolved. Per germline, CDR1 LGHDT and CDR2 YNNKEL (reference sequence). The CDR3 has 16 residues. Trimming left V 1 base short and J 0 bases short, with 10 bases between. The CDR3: CASSQGWSDSGNTIYF. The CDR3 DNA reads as TGTGCCAGCAGCCAAGGGTGGTCAGACTCTGGAAACACCATATATTTT.

Written as DNA, the CDR3 is TGTGCCAGCAGTTACTCGAGACACAGCATGAACACTGAAGCTTTCTTT. Translating gives CASSYSRHSMNTEAFF. This sequence joins TRBV6-2 or TRBV6-3 and TRBJ1-1; no clear D gene. Per the germline V gene, CDR1 is MNHEY and CDR2 is SVGEGT. Trimming removed 0 bases from V and 0 bases from J, with 11 bases in between. This CDR3 spans 16 amino acids.

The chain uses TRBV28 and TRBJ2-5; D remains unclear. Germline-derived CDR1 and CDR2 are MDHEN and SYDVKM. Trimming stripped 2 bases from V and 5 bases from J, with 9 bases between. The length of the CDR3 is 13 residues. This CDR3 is CASSLKGWETQYF. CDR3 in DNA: TGTGCCAGCAGTTTAAAGGGCTGGGAGACCCAGTACTTC.

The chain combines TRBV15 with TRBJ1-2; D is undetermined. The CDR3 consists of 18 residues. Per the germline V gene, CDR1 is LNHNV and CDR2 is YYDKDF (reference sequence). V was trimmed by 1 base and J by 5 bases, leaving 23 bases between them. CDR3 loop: CATSRVKGLTSEGYGYTF. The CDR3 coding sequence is TGTGCCACCAGCAGAGTGAAAGGCCTCACGAGTGAGGGATATGGCTACACCTTC. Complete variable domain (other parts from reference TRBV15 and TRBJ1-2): DAMVIQNPRYQVTQFGKPVTLSCSQTLNHNVMYWYQQKSSQAPKLLFHYYDKDFNNEADTPDNFQSRRPNTSFCFLDIRSPGLGDTAMYLCATSRVKGLTSEGYGYTFGSGTRLTVV.

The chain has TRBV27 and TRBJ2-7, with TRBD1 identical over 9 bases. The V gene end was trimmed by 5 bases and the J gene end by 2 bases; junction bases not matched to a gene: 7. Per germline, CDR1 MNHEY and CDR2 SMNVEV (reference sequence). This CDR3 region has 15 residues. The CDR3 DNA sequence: TGTGCCAGCAGTATACTCCGGGACAGGGCCTACGAGCAGTACTTC. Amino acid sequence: CASSILRDRAYEQYF.

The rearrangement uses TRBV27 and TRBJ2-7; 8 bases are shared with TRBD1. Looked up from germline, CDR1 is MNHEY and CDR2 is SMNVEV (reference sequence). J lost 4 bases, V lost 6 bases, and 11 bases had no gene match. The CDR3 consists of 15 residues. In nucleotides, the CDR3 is TGTGCCAGCAGCCCGACAGGGGCATGGGGGTACGAGCAGTACTTC. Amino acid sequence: CASSPTGAWGYEQYF.

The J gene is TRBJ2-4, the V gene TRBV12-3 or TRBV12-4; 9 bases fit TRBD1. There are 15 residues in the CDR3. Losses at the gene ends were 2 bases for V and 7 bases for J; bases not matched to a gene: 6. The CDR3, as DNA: TGTGCCAGCAGTTTACGACAGGGGGTTTTGAACATTCAGTACTTC. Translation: CASSLRQGVLNIQYF.

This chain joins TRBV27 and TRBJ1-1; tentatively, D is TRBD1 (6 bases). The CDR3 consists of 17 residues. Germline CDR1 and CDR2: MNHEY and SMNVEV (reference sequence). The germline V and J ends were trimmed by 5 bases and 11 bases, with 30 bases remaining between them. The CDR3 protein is CASSGAWGARTGIGAFF. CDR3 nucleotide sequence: TGTGCCAGCAGTGGCGCATGGGGGGCGCGTACAGGCATTGGCGCTTTCTTT.

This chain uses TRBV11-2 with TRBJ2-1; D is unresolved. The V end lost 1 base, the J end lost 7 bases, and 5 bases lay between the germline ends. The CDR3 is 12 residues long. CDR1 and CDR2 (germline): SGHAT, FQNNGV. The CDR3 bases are TGTGCCAGCAGCTTAGTTTGGAATGAGCAGTTCTTC. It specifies CASSLVWNEQFF.

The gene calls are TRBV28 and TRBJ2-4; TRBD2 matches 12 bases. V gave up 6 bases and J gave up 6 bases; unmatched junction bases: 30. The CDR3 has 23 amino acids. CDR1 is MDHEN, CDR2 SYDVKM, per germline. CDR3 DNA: TGTGCCAGCAGACCGCGTCAATCCTCCCCAAGGCTAGCGGGAGGGCCGGGGATAAACATTCAGTACTTC. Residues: CASRPRQSSPRLAGGPGINIQYF. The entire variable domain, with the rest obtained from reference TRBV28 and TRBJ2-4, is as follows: DVKVTQSSRYLVKRTGEKVFLECVQDMDHENMFWYRQDPGLGLRLIYFSYDVKMKEKGDIPEGYSVSREKKERFSLILESASTNQTSMYLCASRPRQSSPRLAGGPGINIQYFGAGTRLSVL.

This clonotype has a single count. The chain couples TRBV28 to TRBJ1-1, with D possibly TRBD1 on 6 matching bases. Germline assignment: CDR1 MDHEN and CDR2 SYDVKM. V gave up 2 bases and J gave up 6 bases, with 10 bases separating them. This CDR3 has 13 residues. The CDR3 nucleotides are TGTGCCAGCAGTTTACAGGGGAAGCCTGAAGCTTTCTTT. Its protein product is CASSLQGKPEAFF.

The CDR3 is CASSFPEGDEQYF. CDR3 coding DNA: TGTGCCAGCAGTTTTCCGGAAGGGGACGAGCAGTACTTC. The J gene is TRBJ2-7, the V gene TRBV28; a possible D gene is TRBD1 (5 bases). This CDR3 has 13 amino acids. With 3 bases removed from V and 5 bases from J, the gap between germline ends came to 11 bases. Germline V CDR1 and CDR2: MDHEN, SYDVKM.

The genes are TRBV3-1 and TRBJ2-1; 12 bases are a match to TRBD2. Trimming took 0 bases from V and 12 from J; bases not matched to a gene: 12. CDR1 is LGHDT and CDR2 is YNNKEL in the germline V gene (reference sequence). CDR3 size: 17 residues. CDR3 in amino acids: CASSQDPSTSGRGVQFF. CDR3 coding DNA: TGTGCCAGCAGCCAAGATCCGTCGACTAGCGGGAGAGGCGTGCAGTTCTTC.

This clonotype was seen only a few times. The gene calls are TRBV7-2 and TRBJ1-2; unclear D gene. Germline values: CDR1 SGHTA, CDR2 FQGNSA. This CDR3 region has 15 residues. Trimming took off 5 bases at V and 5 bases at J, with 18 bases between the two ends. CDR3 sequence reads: CASSRLLMQQYGYTF. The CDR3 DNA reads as TGTGCCAGCAGCCGCCTGTTGATGCAGCAGTATGGCTACACCTTC.

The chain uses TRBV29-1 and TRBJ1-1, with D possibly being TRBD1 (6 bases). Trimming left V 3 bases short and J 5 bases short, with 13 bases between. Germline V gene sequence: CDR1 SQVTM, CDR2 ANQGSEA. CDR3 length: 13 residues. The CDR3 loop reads CSVDEQGWTEAFF. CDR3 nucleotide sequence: TGCAGCGTTGATGAACAGGGATGGACTGAAGCTTTCTTT.

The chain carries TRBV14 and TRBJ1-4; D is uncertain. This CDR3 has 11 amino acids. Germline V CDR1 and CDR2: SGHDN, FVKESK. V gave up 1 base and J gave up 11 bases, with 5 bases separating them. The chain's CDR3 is CASSQGLKLFF. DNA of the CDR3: TGTGCCAGCAGCCAAGGGCTTAAACTGTTTTTT. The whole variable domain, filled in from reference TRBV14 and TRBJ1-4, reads EAGVTQFPSHSVIEKGQTVTLRCDPISGHDNLYWYRRVMGKEIKFLLHFVKESKQDESGMPNNRFLAERTGGTYSTLKVQPAELEDSGVYFCASSQGLKLFFGSGTQLSVL.

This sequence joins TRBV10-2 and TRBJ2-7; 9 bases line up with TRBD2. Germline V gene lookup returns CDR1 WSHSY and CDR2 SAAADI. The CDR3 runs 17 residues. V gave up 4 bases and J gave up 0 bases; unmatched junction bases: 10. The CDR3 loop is CASSGRASGDYSYEQYF. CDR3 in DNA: TGCGCCAGCAGTGGTCGAGCTAGCGGGGACTACTCCTACGAGCAGTACTTC.

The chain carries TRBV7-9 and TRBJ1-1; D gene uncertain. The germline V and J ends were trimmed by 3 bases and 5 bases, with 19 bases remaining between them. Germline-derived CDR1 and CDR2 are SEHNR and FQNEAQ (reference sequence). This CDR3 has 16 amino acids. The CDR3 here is CASSLDLGGSWTEAFF. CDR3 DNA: TGTGCCAGCAGCTTGGACCTGGGTGGGAGCTGGACTGAAGCTTTCTTT.

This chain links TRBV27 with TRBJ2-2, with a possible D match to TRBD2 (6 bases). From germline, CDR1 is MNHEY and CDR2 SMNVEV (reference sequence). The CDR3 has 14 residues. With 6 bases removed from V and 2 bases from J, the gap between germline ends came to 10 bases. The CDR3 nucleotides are TGTGCCAGCAGCCGGGAGCCTAACACCGGGGAGCTGTTTTTT. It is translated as CASSREPNTGELFF.

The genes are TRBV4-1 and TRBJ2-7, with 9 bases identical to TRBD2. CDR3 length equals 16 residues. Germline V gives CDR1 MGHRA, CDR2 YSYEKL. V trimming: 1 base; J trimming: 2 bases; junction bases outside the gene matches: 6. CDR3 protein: CASSQALSGGTYEQYF. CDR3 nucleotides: TGCGCCAGCAGCCAAGCCCTTAGCGGGGGAACCTACGAGCAGTACTTC.

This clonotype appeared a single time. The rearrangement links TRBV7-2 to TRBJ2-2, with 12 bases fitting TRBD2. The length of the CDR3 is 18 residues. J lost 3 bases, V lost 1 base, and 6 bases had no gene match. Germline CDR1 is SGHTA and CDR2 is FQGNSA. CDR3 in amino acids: CASSLGLLAGGYTGELFF. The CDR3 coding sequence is TGTGCCAGCAGCTTAGGGCTGCTAGCGGGGGGGTACACCGGGGAGCTGTTTTTT.

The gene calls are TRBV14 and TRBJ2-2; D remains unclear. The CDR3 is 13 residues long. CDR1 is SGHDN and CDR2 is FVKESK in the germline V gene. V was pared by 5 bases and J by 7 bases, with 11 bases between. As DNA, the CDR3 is TGTGCCAGCAGCTCCCTTAAGGTCGGGGAGCTGTTTTTT. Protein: CASSSLKVGELFF.

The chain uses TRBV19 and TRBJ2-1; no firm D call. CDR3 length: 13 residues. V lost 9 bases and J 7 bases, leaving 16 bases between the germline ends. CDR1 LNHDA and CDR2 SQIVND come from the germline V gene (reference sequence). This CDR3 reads CASSNTVGNEQFF. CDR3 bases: TGTGCCAGCTCAAACACCGTTGGGAATGAGCAGTTCTTC.

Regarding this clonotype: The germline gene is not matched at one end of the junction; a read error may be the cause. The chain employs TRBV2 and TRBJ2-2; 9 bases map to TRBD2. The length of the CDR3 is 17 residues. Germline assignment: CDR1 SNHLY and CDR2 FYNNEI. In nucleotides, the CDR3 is TGTGCCAGCAGCACCGAGACCGGCGGGAGGGACACCGGGGACCTGTTTTTT. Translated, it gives CASSTETGGRDTGDLFF.

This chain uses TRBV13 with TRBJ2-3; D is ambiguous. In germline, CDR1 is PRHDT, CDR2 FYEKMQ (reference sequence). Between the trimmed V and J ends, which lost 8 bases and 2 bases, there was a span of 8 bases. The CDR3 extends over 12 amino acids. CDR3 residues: CASGVITDTQYF. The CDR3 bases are TGTGCCAGCGGAGTTATCACAGATACGCAGTATTTT.